Listed below are T cell receptor beta chains from one sample, sequenced in a study of shared clonotypes between healthy human individuals. Using immunoSEQ multiplex PCR, the repertoire was profiled, and TCRdb retains in-frame clones only, with some absent. The sample has hundreds of thousands of clones, 96% seen once. The source material was naive CD8+ T cells sorted from blood. These receptors came from a woman in her 30s in good health. The CDR3 runs from the conserved cysteine through the conserved F or W. The order of the fields is clone size, D gene, V gene, J gene, CDR3 DNA, CDR3 protein. A D gene is named only where the DNA matches it firmly. Expanded clones are given a class, and other clones once, few, many or no size at all.

clone_size: few
d_call: -
v_call: TRBV4-1
j_call: TRBJ2-7
cdr3_nt: TGCGCCAGCAGCGAGCACTGGCCCTCCTACGAGCAGTACTTC
cdr3_aa: CASSEHWPSYEQYF

clone_size: -
d_call: -
v_call: TRBV5-6
j_call: TRBJ2-2
cdr3_nt: TGTGCCAGCAGCTTCGGCACCGGGGAGCTGTTTTTT
cdr3_aa: CASSFGTGELFF

clone_size: -
d_call: -
v_call: TRBV27
j_call: TRBJ2-7
cdr3_nt: TGTGCCAGCACGGTGATGGGCGGTGCCTACGAGCAGTACTTC
cdr3_aa: CASTVMGGAYEQYF

clone_size: -
d_call: TRBD1
v_call: TRBV4-1
j_call: TRBJ1-5
cdr3_nt: TGCGCCAGCAGGGGACAGGGGGATCAGCCCCAGCATTTT
cdr3_aa: CASRGQGDQPQHF

clone_size: once
d_call: TRBD1
v_call: TRBV28
j_call: TRBJ1-2
cdr3_nt: TGTGCCAGCAGCAACAGGGGCGGCTATGGCTACACCTTC
cdr3_aa: CASSNRGGYGYTF

clone_size: -
d_call: -
v_call: TRBV28
j_call: TRBJ1-1
cdr3_nt: TGTGCCAGCAGGAGGGGGTACGTTGGCACTGAAGCTTTCTTT
cdr3_aa: CASRRGYVGTEAFF

clone_size: -
d_call: TRBD1
v_call: TRBV9
j_call: TRBJ1-1
cdr3_nt: TGTGCCAGCAGTAGACAGGGGGAGAGCACTGAAGCTTTCTTT
cdr3_aa: CASSRQGESTEAFF

clone_size: -
d_call: TRBD2
v_call: TRBV4-1
j_call: TRBJ2-1
cdr3_nt: TGCGCCAGCAGCTCATCAGCGGGAACCGACAATGAGCAGTTCTTC
cdr3_aa: CASSSSAGTDNEQFF

clone_size: few
d_call: -
v_call: TRBV6-5
j_call: TRBJ2-7
cdr3_nt: TGTGCCAGCAGTCAGGGAAAAAGGTCCTACGAGCAGTACTTC
cdr3_aa: CASSQGKRSYEQYF

clone_size: -
d_call: TRBD2
v_call: TRBV2
j_call: TRBJ2-7
cdr3_nt: TGTGCCAGCACTCCGCCGGGAGGGAGCTCCTACGAGCAGTACTTC
cdr3_aa: CASTPPGGSSYEQYF

clone_size: -
d_call: -
v_call: TRBV29-1
j_call: TRBJ1-1
cdr3_nt: TGCAGCGTTGAGGCGCGGGGGCTGGGTACTGAAGCTTTCTTT
cdr3_aa: CSVEARGLGTEAFF

clone_size: -
d_call: TRBD2
v_call: TRBV30
j_call: TRBJ2-3
cdr3_nt: TGTGCCTGGAGCCAAACTAGCGGGTACGGCACAGATACGCAGTATTTT
cdr3_aa: CAWSQTSGYGTDTQYF

clone_size: -
d_call: TRBD1
v_call: TRBV27
j_call: TRBJ2-7
cdr3_nt: TGTGCCACCCAGGGACAGGGGTCTTCCTACGAGCAGTACTTC
cdr3_aa: CATQGQGSSYEQYF

clone_size: -
d_call: -
v_call: TRBV4-1
j_call: TRBJ1-2
cdr3_nt: TGCGCCAGCAGCCACCCAGGTCGGCGTGGCTACACCTTC
cdr3_aa: CASSHPGRRGYTF

clone_size: -
d_call: TRBD2
v_call: TRBV7-9
j_call: TRBJ2-1
cdr3_nt: TGTGCCAGCAGCTCAGGACTAGCGGGAACCTACAATGAGCAGTTCTTC
cdr3_aa: CASSSGLAGTYNEQFF

clone_size: -
d_call: -
v_call: TRBV7-9
j_call: TRBJ1-1
cdr3_nt: TGTGCCAGCAGCCCACAAGCTTTCTTT
cdr3_aa: CASSPQAFF